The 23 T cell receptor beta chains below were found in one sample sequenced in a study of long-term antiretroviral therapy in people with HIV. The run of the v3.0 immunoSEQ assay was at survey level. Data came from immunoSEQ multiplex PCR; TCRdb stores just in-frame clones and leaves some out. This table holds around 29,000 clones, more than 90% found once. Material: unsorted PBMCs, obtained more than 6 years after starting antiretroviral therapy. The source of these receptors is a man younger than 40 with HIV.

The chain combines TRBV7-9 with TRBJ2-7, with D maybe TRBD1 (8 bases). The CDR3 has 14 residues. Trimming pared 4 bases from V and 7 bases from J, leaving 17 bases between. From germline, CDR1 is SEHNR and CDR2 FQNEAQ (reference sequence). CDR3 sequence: CASSSQNRGGEQYF. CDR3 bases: TGTGCCAGCAGCTCGCAAAACAGGGGGGGTGAGCAGTACTTC.

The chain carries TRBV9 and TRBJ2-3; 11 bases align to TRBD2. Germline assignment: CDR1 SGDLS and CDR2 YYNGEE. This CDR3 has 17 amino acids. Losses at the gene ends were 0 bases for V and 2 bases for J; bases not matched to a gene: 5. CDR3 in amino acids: CASSVVGTSGLTDTQYF. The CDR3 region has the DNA TGTGCCAGCAGCGTAGTTGGGACTAGCGGACTCACAGATACGCAGTATTTT.

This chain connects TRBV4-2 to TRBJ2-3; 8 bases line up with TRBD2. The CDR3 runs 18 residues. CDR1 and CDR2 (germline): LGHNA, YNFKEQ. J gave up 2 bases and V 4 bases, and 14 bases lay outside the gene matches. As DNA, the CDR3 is TGTGCCAGCAGCCCACAAGCTGTAGCGGGGTCCCTCACAGATACGCAGTATTTT. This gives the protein CASSPQAVAGSLTDTQYF.

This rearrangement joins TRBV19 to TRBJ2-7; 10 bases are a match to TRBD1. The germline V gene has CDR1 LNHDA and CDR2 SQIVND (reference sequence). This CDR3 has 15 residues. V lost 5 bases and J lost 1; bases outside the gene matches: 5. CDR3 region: CASSVDRGVSYEQYF. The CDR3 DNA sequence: TGTGCCAGTAGTGTGGACAGGGGGGTTTCCTACGAGCAGTACTTC.

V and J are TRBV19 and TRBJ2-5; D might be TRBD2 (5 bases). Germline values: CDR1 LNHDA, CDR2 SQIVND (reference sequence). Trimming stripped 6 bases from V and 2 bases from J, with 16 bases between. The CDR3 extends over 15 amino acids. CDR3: CASSLGRGAQETQYF. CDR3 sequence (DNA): TGTGCCAGTAGCCTCGGTCGGGGAGCTCAAGAGACCCAGTACTTC. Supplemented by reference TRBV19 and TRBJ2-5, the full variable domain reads DGGITQSPKYLFRKEGQNVTLSCEQNLNHDAMYWYRQDPGQGLRLIYYSQIVNDFQKGDIAEGYSVSREKKESFPLTVTSAQKNPTAFYLCASSLGRGAQETQYFGPGTRLLVL.

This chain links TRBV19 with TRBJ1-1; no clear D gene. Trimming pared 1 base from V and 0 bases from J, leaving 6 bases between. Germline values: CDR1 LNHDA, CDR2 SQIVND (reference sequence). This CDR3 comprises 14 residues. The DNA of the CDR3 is TGTGCCAGTAGTATAGGGGTGGTGAACACTGAAGCTTTCTTT. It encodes CASSIGVVNTEAFF.

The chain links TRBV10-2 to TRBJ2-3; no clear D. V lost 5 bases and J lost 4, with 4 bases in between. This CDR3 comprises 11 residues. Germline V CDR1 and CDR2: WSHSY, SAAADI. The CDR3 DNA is TGCGCCAGCAGTCCAGCAGATACGCAGTATTTT. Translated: CASSPADTQYF.

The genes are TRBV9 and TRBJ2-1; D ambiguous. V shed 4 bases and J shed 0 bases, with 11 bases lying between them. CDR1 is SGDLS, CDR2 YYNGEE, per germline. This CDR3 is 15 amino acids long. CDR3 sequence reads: CASSISPSSYNEQFF. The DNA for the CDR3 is TGTGCCAGCAGCATCAGCCCGAGCTCCTACAATGAGCAGTTCTTC.

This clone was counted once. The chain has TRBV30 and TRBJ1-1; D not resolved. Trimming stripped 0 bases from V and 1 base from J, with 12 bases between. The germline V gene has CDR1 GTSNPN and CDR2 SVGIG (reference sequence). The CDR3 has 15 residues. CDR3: CAWSVLGSPNTEAFF. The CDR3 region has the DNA TGTGCCTGGAGTGTACTTGGGAGCCCGAACACTGAAGCTTTCTTT. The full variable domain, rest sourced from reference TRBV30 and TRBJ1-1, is SQTIHQWPATLVQPVGSPLSLECTVEGTSNPNLYWYRQAAGRGLQLLFYSVGIGQISSEVPQNLSASRPQDRQFILSSKKLLLSDSGFYLCAWSVLGSPNTEAFFGQGTRLTVV.

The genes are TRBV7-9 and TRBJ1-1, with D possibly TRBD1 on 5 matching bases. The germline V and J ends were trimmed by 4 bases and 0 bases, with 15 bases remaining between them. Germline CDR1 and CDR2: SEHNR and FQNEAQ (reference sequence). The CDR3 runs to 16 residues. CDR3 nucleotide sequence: TGTGCCAGCAGCTCGCCCGTCGGGGGGATGAACACTGAAGCTTTCTTT. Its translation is CASSSPVGGMNTEAFF.

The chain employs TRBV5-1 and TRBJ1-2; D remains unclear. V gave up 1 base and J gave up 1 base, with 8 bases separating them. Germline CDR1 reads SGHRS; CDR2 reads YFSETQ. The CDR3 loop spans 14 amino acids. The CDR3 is CASSLTESNYGYTF. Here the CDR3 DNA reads TGCGCCAGCAGCTTGACGGAAAGTAACTATGGCTACACCTTC.

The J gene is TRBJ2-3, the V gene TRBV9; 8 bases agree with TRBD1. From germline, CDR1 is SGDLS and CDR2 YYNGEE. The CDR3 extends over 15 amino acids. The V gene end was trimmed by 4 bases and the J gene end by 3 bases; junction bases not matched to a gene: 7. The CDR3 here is CASSIQGARTDTQYF. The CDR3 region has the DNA TGTGCCAGCAGCATCCAGGGGGCGCGGACAGATACGCAGTATTTT.

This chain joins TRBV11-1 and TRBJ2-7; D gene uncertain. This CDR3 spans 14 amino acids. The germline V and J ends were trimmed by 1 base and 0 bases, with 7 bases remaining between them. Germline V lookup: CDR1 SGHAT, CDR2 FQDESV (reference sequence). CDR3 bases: TGTGCCAGCAGCTTAGATGTCGGCTCCTACGAGCAGTACTTC. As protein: CASSLDVGSYEQYF.

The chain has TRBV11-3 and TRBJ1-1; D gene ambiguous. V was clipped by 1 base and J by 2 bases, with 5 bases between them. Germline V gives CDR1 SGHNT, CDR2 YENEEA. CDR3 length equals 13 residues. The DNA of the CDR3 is TGTGCCAGCAGCTTAGTCGGCAACACTGAAGCTTTCTTT. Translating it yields CASSLVGNTEAFF.

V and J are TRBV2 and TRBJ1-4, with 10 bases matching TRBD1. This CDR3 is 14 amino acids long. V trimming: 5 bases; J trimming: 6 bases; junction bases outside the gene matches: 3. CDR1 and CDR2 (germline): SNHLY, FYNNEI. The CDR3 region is CASSKDRGYEKLFF. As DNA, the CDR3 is TGTGCCAGCAGTAAGGACAGGGGGTATGAAAAACTGTTTTTT. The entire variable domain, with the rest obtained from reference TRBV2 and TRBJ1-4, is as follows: EPEVTQTPSHQVTQMGQEVILRCVPISNHLYFYWYRQILGQKVEFLVSFYNNEISEKSEIFDDQFSVERPDGSNFTLKIRSTKLEDSAMYFCASSKDRGYEKLFFGSGTQLSVL.

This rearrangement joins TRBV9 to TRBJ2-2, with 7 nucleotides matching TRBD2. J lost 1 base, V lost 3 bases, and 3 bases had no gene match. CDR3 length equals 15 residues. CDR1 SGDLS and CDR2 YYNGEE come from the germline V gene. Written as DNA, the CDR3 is TGTGCCAGCAGCGGAATAGCGGGGAACACCGGGGAGCTGTTTTTT. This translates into CASSGIAGNTGELFF.

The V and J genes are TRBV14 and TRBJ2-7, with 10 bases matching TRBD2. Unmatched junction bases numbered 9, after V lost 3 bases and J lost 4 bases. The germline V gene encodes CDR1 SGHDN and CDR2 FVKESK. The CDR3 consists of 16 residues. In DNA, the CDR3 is TGTGCCAGCAGCCACTGGGGGAGCGGGGGGGCGTACGAGCAGTACTTC. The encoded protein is CASSHWGSGGAYEQYF.

The CDR3, as DNA: TGTGCCAGCCTCCCCGTGGCGGTCACCGGGGAGCTGTTTTTT. This encodes CASLPVAVTGELFF. The V gene is TRBV7-9, the J gene TRBJ2-2; D not certain. Deletions cut 8 bases from V and 4 bases from J, with 14 bases between. This CDR3 contains 14 residues. Germline CDR1 is SEHNR and CDR2 is FQNEAQ (reference sequence).

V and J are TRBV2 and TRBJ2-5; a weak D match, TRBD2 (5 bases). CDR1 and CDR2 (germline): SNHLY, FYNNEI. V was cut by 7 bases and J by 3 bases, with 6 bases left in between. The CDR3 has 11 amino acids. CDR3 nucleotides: TGTGCCAGCATGAGGGAAGAGACCCAGTACTTC. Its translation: CASMREETQYF.

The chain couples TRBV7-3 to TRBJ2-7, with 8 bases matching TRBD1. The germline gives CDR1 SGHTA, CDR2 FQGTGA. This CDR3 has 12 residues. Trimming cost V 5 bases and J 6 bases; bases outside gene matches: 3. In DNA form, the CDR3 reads TGTGCCAGCAGCCAAACAGGGGGCGAGCAGTACTTC. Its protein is CASSQTGGEQYF. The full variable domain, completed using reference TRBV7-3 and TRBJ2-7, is GAGVSQTPSNKVTEKGKYVELRCDPISGHTALYWYRQSLGQGPEFLIYFQGTGAADDSGLPNDRFFAVRPEGSVSTLKIQRTERGDSAVYLCASSQTGGEQYFGPGTRLTVT.

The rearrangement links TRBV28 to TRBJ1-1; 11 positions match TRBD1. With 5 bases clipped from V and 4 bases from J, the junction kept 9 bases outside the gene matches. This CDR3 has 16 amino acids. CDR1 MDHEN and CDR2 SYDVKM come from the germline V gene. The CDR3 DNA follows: TGTGCCAGCAGTCCCGCTTCCGGGACAGGGGGCACTGAAGCTTTCTTT. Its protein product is CASSPASGTGGTEAFF.

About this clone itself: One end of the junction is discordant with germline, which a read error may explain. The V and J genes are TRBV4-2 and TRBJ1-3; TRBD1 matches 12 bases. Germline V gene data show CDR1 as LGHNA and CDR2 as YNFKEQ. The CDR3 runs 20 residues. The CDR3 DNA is TGTGCCAGCAGCCAGCTACCGGGACAGGGGGCAGAGGTATCTGGAAACATCATATATTTT. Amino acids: CASSQLPGQGAEVSGNIIYF.

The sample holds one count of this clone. Here the CDR3 DNA reads TGTGCCAGTAGTGACCGGGACCCAACCTACGAGCAGTACTTC. This translates into CASSDRDPTYEQYF. The chain combines TRBV19 with TRBJ2-7; D tentatively fits TRBD1 or TRBD2 (5 bases each). Deletions cut 5 bases from V and 2 bases from J, with 13 bases between. CDR1 is LNHDA and CDR2 is SQIVND in the germline V gene (reference sequence). This CDR3 is 14 amino acids long.